The rows below give T cell receptor beta chains drawn from one sample of a study of blood T cells in healthy people across ages. TCRdb re-analysed the 5' RACE reads in MiXCR, keeping a single row per CDR3 protein. The table lists 1.5 million or so distinct CDR3 sequences, approximately 43% of them singletons. The sequenced material came from blood. The receptors stem from a woman aged 18-35 years in good health. Both conserved end residues are part of each CDR3. A D gene is named only where the DNA matches it firmly. For some rows the clone size is stated as once, few or many, or as a class when expanded; others skip it.

clone_size | j_call | v_call | d_call | cdr3_nt | cdr3_aa
few | TRBJ1-4 | TRBV20-1 | - | TGCAGTGCTACCGACGGATTGTCGCGGGAAAAACTGTTTTTT | CSATDGLSREKLFF
- | TRBJ1-5 | TRBV28 | - | TGTGCCAGCAGTAAGAGGGGCTCCAGCAATCAGCCCCAGCATTTT | CASSKRGSSNQPQHF
- | TRBJ1-1 | TRBV4-3 | - | TGCGCCAGCGGCCAATCCTACCGCCGCACTGAAGCTTTCTTT | CASGQSYRRTEAFF
- | TRBJ2-7 | TRBV5-1 | - | TGCGCCAGCAGCTTGGGAGGGTTTGACAATGAGCAGTACTTC | CASSLGGFDNEQYF
few | TRBJ2-1 | TRBV20-1 | - | TGCAGTGCTAGTTTACGGGAGCATGAGCAGTTCTTC | CSASLREHEQFF
- | TRBJ1-1 | TRBV7-2 | - | TGTGCCAGCAGCTATACCGCGGCGGGGGCCACTGAAGCTTTCTTT | CASSYTAAGATEAFF
- | TRBJ2-7 | TRBV5-1 | TRBD2 | TGCGCCAGCAGCTTGGATGGCGGGGGAAGCTCCTACGAGCAGTACTTC | CASSLDGGGSSYEQYF
- | TRBJ1-2 | TRBV20-1 | - | TGCAGTGCTAGAGGGGGAGGTGACCTCTATGGCTACACCTTC | CSARGGGDLYGYTF
few | TRBJ2-7 | TRBV12-3/TRBV12-4 | - | TGTGCCAGCAGTTCATCAGGGATTGAGCAGTACTTC | CASSSSGIEQYF
- | TRBJ1-1 | TRBV7-9 | - | TGTGCCAGCAGCTTATTCGAGACAGCATGGGGCGCTGAAGCTTTCTTT | CASSLFETAWGAEAFF
- | TRBJ1-6 | TRBV6-5 | - | TGTGCCAGCAGTTACGGGGGGCGCGTCAATTCACCCCTCCACTTT | CASSYGGRVNSPLHF
few | TRBJ1-2 | TRBV6-6 | - | TGTGCCAGCACTTCACAGGGTCTCTATGGCTACACCTTC | CASTSQGLYGYTF
- | TRBJ2-7 | TRBV10-3 | TRBD1 | TGTGCCATCAGTGTCCGGACAGGGGAAGGGCAGTACTTC | CAISVRTGEGQYF
once | TRBJ1-5 | TRBV14 | - | TGTGCCAGCAGCCAGGAATGGGGGGGCAGCAATCAGCCCCAGCATTTT | CASSQEWGGSNQPQHF
few | TRBJ1-5 | TRBV20-1 | - | TGCAGTGCTAGAGATCCGAGGAGCAATCAGCCCCAGCATTTT | CSARDPRSNQPQHF
- | TRBJ1-6 | TRBV28 | - | TGTGCCAGCAGTTTATTACCGGACAGTAATTCACCCCTCCACTTT | CASSLLPDSNSPLHF
- | TRBJ2-3 | TRBV7-2 | - | TGTGCCAGCAGCTTAGTCCTAAGGTCCCGCGCAGATACGCAGTATTTT | CASSLVLRSRADTQYF
- | TRBJ1-1 | TRBV12-3/TRBV12-4 | - | TGTGCCAACAACCTGGACAGTAACACTGAAGCTTTCTTT | CANNLDSNTEAFF
- | TRBJ1-5 | TRBV27 | TRBD1 | TGTGCCAGCAGCGGGACAGGGGGTTTTAATCAGCCCCAGCATTTT | CASSGTGGFNQPQHF
- | TRBJ2-1 | TRBV10-3 | - | TGTGCCATCAGTGCCCAGGGGCGAAATGAGCAGTTCTTC | CAISAQGRNEQFF
few | TRBJ2-5 | TRBV29-1 | TRBD1 | TGCAGCGGGGACAGGGGTGAGACCCAGTACTTC | CSGDRGETQYF
few | TRBJ2-1 | TRBV4-1 | TRBD2 | TGCGCCAGCAGCCAAGCTTGGGCGACTAGCGGGGAACATGAGCAGTTCTTC | CASSQAWATSGEHEQFF
once | TRBJ1-5 | TRBV20-1 | - | TGCAGTGCCAAGGACGACGATAGCAATCGGCCCCAGCATTTT | CSAKDDDSNRPQHF
few | TRBJ1-4 | TRBV6-5 | TRBD1 | TGTGCCAGCAGTCGCAAAACAGGGGGTGAAAAACTGTTTTTT | CASSRKTGGEKLFF
- | TRBJ2-3 | TRBV7-9 | TRBD2 | TGTGCCAGCAGCTACCGAGCGGGGCCTGAGGATACGCAGTATTTT | CASSYRAGPEDTQYF
- | TRBJ2-1 | TRBV6-1 | TRBD1 | TGTGCCAGCAGTGAAGCGTTCGGACAGGGCCTCTACAATGAGCAGTTCTTC | CASSEAFGQGLYNEQFF
- | TRBJ2-1 | TRBV6-6 | - | TGTGCCAGCAGTTACTCCCTGCGGCCGACAATTCACAATGAGCAGTTCTTC | CASSYSLRPTIHNEQFF
- | TRBJ1-6 | TRBV10-3 | - | TGTGCCATCAGTGAGGGCCCCAGCTCCTATAATTCACCCCTCCACTTT | CAISEGPSSYNSPLHF
- | TRBJ2-7 | TRBV25-1 | TRBD2 | TGTGCCAGCCCCGGGACTAGCGAGGACGAGCAGTACTTC | CASPGTSEDEQYF
- | TRBJ2-5 | TRBV9 | TRBD2 | TGTGCCAGCAGCACGGAACTAGCGGACCAAGAGACCCAGTACTTC | CASSTELADQETQYF
- | TRBJ1-5 | TRBV4-3 | - | TGCGCCAGCAGCCAAGATGCTGGCAGGGGCGGTCAGCCCCAGCATTTT | CASSQDAGRGGQPQHF
few | TRBJ2-7 | TRBV6-5 | - | TGTGCCACCGGGGGACGGGAGAGCTCCTACGAGCAGTACTTC | CATGGRESSYEQYF
- | TRBJ2-3 | TRBV20-1 | TRBD1 | TGCAGTGCGCCGACAGGGACCCGCACAGATACGCAGTATTTT | CSAPTGTRTDTQYF
- | TRBJ1-5 | TRBV6-2/TRBV6-3 | - | TGTGCCAGCAGTTACGTCGGGTTGCCCCAGCATTTT | CASSYVGLPQHF
- | TRBJ1-2 | TRBV6-2/TRBV6-3 | - | TGTGCCAGCAGTTACCCTGACAAGGGTACCCTTAACTATGGCTACACCTTC | CASSYPDKGTLNYGYTF
- | TRBJ1-5 | TRBV4-1 | TRBD1 | TGCGCCAGCAGCCAAAACAGGGGCGGAGGACAGCCCCAGCATTTT | CASSQNRGGGQPQHF
- | TRBJ2-7 | TRBV10-3 | - | TGTGCCATCAGGAGGACAGACTCCTACGAGCGGTACTTC | CAIRRTDSYERYF
- | TRBJ2-5 | TRBV20-1 | - | TGCAGTGCGGGCCAGCCTGCAGAGACCCAGTACTTC | CSAGQPAETQYF
- | TRBJ2-1 | TRBV6-2/TRBV6-3 | - | TGTGCCAGCAAAACCACGTCCTACAATGAGCAGTTCTTC | CASKTTSYNEQFF
many | TRBJ2-7 | TRBV20-1 | TRBD2 | TGCAGTGCTAGAGCTAGCGGGAGCTACGAGCAGTACTTC | CSARASGSYEQYF
few | TRBJ1-2 | TRBV6-1 | - | TGTGCCAGCAGTGAAGTCAGCAGACCTTCCTATGGCTACACCTTC | CASSEVSRPSYGYTF
- | TRBJ2-5 | TRBV12-3/TRBV12-4 | - | TGTGCCAGCGGGGCCAGGGCATCATTTAATGAGCAGTACTTC | CASGARASFNEQYF
- | TRBJ2-3 | TRBV4-1 | TRBD2 | TGCGCCAGCAGCCAAGGATTGACTAGCGGGGTCCCTTTCACAGATACGCAGTATTTT | CASSQGLTSGVPFTDTQYF
few | TRBJ1-1 | TRBV29-1 | - | TGCAGCGTTGTGTCCGGGAACCTCGCCGTAAACACTGAAGCTTTCTTT | CSVVSGNLAVNTEAFF
- | TRBJ2-1 | TRBV12-3/TRBV12-4 | - | TGTGCCAGCAGTTCCAGGGTCCCTGAGCAGTTCTTC | CASSSRVPEQFF
- | TRBJ2-3 | TRBV4-1 | - | TGCGCCAGCAGCCAACCCGCGGGGGCACGCACAGATACGCAGTATTTT | CASSQPAGARTDTQYF
few | TRBJ1-4 | TRBV7-9 | - | TGTGCCAGCAGCTTAGCGACGGGTGCAACTAATGAAAAACTGTTTTTT | CASSLATGATNEKLFF
few | TRBJ2-5 | TRBV21-1 | - | TGTGCCAGCAGTTCTAGACTAGCGGGACCCCAAGAGACCCAGTACTTC | CASSSRLAGPQETQYF
many | TRBJ1-2 | TRBV29-1 | - | TGCAGCGTTGAAAGTAGGGTGGATGGCTACACCTTC | CSVESRVDGYTF
- | TRBJ2-1 | TRBV29-1 | - | TGCAGCGTTGAAGCATTACAGGGGTGGAGGGGCTCCTACAATGAGCAGTTCTTC | CSVEALQGWRGSYNEQFF
- | TRBJ2-7 | TRBV6-2/TRBV6-3 | - | TGTGCCAGCAACCCTGCAGGGATGTACGAGCAGTACTTC | CASNPAGMYEQYF
- | TRBJ2-3 | TRBV12-3/TRBV12-4 | TRBD2 | TGTGCCAGCAGTTTAAGAAGTACTAGCGGGATCGCGAGCTTTACGCAGTATTTT | CASSLRSTSGIASFTQYF
few | TRBJ1-2 | TRBV7-8 | - | TGTGCCAGCAGCTTAGGTAGAACAGGGAGGGACGGCTACACCTTC | CASSLGRTGRDGYTF
once | TRBJ2-1 | TRBV7-2 | TRBD1 | TGTGCCAGCACCAACTACAGGGGCGACGAGCAGTTCTTC | CASTNYRGDEQFF
once | TRBJ2-1 | TRBV27 | TRBD1 | TGTGCCAGCAGTTTATTCCGGGACAGGGGGCGAAAGGAGCAGTTCTTC | CASSLFRDRGRKEQFF
many | TRBJ1-5 | TRBV12-3/TRBV12-4 | TRBD1 | TGTGCCAGCAGCTTAGGACAGGGCGATCAGCCCCAGCATTTT | CASSLGQGDQPQHF